The rows below give T cell receptor beta chains drawn from one sample of a study of blood T cell repertoires in COVID-19. Measured with immunoSEQ multiplex PCR; TCRdb has only the in-frame clones, and not every one. Among approximately 250,000 clones listed, 65% to 90% were seen once. The sample taken for sequencing was peripheral blood. These receptors were taken from a man in his forties or fifties with COVID-19, enrolled during active disease. CDR3s include the opening cysteine and the closing phenylalanine or tryptophan. A D gene is named only where the DNA matches it firmly. Not every row has a clone size; where given, it reads once, few, many or a size class.

clone_size: -
j_call: TRBJ2-7
v_call: TRBV6-6
d_call: TRBD1
cdr3_aa: CASSPVDRAPYEQYF
cdr3_nt: TGTGCCAGCAGCCCAGTAGACAGGGCTCCCTACGAGCAGTACTTC

clone_size: -
j_call: TRBJ1-2
v_call: TRBV18
d_call: TRBD1
cdr3_aa: CASSPRQGAAGGYTF
cdr3_nt: TGTGCCAGCTCACCGAGACAGGGGGCTGCTGGAGGCTACACCTTC

clone_size: -
j_call: TRBJ1-6
v_call: TRBV3-1/TRBV3-2
d_call: TRBD1
cdr3_aa: CASSRTGTDYSPLHF
cdr3_nt: TGTGCCAGCAGCCGAACCGGGACAGACTATTCACCCCTCCACTTT

clone_size: -
j_call: TRBJ1-1
v_call: TRBV20-1
d_call: -
cdr3_aa: CSARVLTEAFF
cdr3_nt: TGCAGTGCTAGAGTCCTCACTGAAGCTTTCTTT

clone_size: -
j_call: TRBJ1-6
v_call: TRBV27
d_call: -
cdr3_aa: CASSLTMDSNNSPLHF
cdr3_nt: TGTGCCAGCAGTCTTACGATGGACAGTAATAATTCACCCCTCCACTTT

clone_size: -
j_call: TRBJ2-3
v_call: TRBV3-1/TRBV3-2
d_call: -
cdr3_aa: CASSQDSLAADSRTDTQYF
cdr3_nt: TGTGCCAGCAGCCAAGATAGTTTAGCGGCGGACTCCAGGACAGATACGCAGTATTTT

clone_size: -
j_call: TRBJ2-1
v_call: TRBV2
d_call: TRBD2
cdr3_aa: CASSLPSGGALLVDEQFF
cdr3_nt: TGTGCCAGCAGCCTTCCTAGCGGGGGGGCTCTCTTGGTAGATGAGCAGTTCTTC

clone_size: -
j_call: TRBJ2-1
v_call: TRBV29-1
d_call: TRBD2
cdr3_aa: CSVGGSGGAGIYNEQFF
cdr3_nt: TGCAGCGTTGGAGGTAGCGGGGGGGCCGGGATCTACAATGAGCAGTTCTTC

clone_size: -
j_call: TRBJ2-6
v_call: TRBV19
d_call: -
cdr3_aa: CASSMGGRAFSGANVLTF
cdr3_nt: TGTGCCAGTAGTATGGGTGGGAGAGCCTTCTCTGGGGCCAACGTCCTGACTTTC

clone_size: -
j_call: TRBJ1-6
v_call: TRBV10-2
d_call: -
cdr3_aa: CASYPDGPNNSPLHF
cdr3_nt: TGCGCCAGCTACCCCGATGGCCCCAATAATTCACCCCTCCACTTT

clone_size: few
j_call: TRBJ1-1
v_call: TRBV29-1
d_call: TRBD1
cdr3_aa: CSVRQGGYTEAFF
cdr3_nt: TGCAGCGTTCGCCAGGGGGGATACACTGAAGCTTTCTTT